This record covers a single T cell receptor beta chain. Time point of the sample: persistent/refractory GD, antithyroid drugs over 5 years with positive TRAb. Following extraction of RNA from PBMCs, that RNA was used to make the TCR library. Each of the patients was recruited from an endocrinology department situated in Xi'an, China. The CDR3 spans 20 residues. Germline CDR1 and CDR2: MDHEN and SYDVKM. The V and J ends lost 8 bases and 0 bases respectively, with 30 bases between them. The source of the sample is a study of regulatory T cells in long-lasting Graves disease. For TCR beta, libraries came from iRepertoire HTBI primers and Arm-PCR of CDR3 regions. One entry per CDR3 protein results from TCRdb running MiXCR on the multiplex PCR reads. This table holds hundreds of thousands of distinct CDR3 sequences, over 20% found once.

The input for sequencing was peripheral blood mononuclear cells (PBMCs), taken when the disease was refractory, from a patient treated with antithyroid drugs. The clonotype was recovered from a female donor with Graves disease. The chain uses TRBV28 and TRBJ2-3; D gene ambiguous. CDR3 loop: CASPPVQFKSAASSTDTQYF. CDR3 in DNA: TGTGCCAGCCCCCCAGTTCAGTTTAAGTCGGCAGCCTCTAGCACAGATACGCAGTATTTT.